What follows describes a single TCR beta chain. Antigen: not known. A J-beta primer mix and a sample-barcoded 5' primer were used in a second PCR of roughly 6 to 11 cycles. Through a template-switch adaptor with 12 random nucleotides, each cDNA molecule received a tag. TCRdb itself ran the 5' RACE reads through MiXCR, one entry per CDR3 protein. The table has about 2 million distinct CDR3 sequences, around half seen once. Trimming took off 2 bases at V and 7 bases at J, with 14 bases between the two ends. CDR1 is MDHEN, CDR2 SYDVKM, per germline. CDR3 length: 15 amino acids. This entry comes from a study of blood T cells in healthy people across ages. Overall study results and limits: Not knowing donor CMV status may have confounded expanded clonotype changes.

Every donor provided 7.5 to 10 milliliters of peripheral blood. Sequencing was performed on blood. The sequence derives from a woman aged 35 to 49 in good health. The J gene is TRBJ1-4, the V gene TRBV28; no definite D call. The CDR3 loop is CASSLPGSLIEKLFF. CDR3 bases: TGTGCCAGCAGTTTACCTGGCAGCCTAATTGAAAAACTGTTTTTT.